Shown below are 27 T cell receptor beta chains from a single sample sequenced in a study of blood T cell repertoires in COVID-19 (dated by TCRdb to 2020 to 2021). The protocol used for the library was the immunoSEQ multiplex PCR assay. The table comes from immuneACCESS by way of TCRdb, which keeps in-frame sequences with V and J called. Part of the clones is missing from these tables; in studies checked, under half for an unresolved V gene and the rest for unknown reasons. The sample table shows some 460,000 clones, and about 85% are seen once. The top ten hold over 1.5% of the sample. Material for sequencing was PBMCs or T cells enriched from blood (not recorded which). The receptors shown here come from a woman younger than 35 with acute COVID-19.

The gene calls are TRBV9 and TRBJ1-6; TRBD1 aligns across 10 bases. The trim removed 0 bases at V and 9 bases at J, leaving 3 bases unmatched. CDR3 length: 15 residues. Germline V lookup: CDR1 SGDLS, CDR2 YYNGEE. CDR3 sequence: CASSVEGQGGSPLHF. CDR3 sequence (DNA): TGTGCCAGCAGCGTAGAAGGACAGGGGGGTTCACCCCTCCACTTT.

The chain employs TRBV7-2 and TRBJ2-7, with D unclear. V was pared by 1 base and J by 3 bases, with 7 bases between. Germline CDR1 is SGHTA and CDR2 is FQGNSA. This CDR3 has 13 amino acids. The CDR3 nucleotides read TGTGCCAGCAGCTTAGAGGAGAACTACGAGCAGTACTTC. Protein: CASSLEENYEQYF.

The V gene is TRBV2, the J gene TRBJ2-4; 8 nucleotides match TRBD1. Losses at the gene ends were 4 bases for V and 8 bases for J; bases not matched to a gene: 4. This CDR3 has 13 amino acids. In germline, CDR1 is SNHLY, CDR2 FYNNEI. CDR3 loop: CASSGTGLYIQYF. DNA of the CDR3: TGTGCCAGCAGTGGGACAGGGCTGTACATTCAGTACTTC.

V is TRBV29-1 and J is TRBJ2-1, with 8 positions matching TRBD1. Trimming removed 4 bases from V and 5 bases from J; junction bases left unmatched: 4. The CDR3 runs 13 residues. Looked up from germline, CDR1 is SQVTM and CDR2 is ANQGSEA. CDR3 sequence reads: CSVVNRGDNEQFF. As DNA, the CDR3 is TGCAGCGTTGTCAACAGGGGGGACAATGAGCAGTTCTTC.

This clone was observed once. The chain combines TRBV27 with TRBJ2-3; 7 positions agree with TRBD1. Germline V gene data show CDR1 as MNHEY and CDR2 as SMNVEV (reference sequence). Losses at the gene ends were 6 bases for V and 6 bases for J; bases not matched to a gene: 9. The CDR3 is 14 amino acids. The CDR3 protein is CASRVRGSGDTQYF. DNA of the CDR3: TGTGCCAGCAGGGTCAGGGGGTCGGGGGATACGCAGTATTTT.

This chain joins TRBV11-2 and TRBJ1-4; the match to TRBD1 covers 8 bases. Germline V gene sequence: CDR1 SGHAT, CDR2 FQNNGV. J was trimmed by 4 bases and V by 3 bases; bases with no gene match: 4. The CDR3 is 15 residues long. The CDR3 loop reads CASSFGQGNNEKLFF. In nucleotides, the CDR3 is TGTGCCAGCAGCTTTGGACAGGGAAATAATGAAAAACTGTTTTTT.

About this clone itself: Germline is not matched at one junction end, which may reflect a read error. CDR3 coding DNA: TGTGCCAGCAGTGAGGATTCCGTCTCACCTCTCCACTTT. Translated, it gives CASSEDSVSPLHF. The gene calls are TRBV28 and TRBJ1-6; unclear D gene. From germline, CDR1 is MDHEN and CDR2 SYDVKM. The CDR3 consists of 13 residues.

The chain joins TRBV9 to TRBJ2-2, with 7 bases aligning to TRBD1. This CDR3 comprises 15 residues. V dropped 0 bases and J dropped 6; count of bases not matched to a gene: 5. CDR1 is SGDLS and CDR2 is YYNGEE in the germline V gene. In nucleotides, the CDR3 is TGTGCCAGCAGCGTAGTGTCAGGGGGTCCCGGGGAGCTGTTTTTT. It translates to CASSVVSGGPGELFF.

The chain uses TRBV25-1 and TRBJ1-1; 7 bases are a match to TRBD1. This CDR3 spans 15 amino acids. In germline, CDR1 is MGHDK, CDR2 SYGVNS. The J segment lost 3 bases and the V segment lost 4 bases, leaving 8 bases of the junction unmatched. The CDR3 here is CASSATGTAYTEAFF. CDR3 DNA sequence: TGTGCCAGCAGTGCCACCGGGACAGCGTACACTGAAGCTTTCTTT. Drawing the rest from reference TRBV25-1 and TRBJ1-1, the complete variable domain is EADIYQTPRYLVIGTGKKITLECSQTMGHDKMYWYQQDPGMELHLIHYSYGVNSTEKGDLSSESTVSRIRTEHFPLTLESARPSHTSQYLCASSATGTAYTEAFFGQGTRLTVV.

CDR3 nucleotide sequence: TGTGCCAGCACCGCAAACCCAGGGTACGGCTACACCTTC. Translated: CASTANPGYGYTF. The J gene is TRBJ1-2, the V gene TRBV6-5; possibly TRBD1 for D (5 bases). Trimming stripped 7 bases from V and 8 bases from J, with 17 bases between. Germline values: CDR1 MNHEY, CDR2 SVGAGI. This CDR3 has 13 amino acids.

The CDR3, as DNA: TGTGCCACCCGCCCCGAGCGCAACATGAACACTGAAGCTTTCTTT. Translated, it gives CATRPERNMNTEAFF. The chain carries TRBV10-3 and TRBJ1-1; D unresolved. V lost 10 bases, J lost 0 bases, and 18 bases lay in between. The CDR3 loop spans 15 amino acids. Germline V lookup: CDR1 ENHRY, CDR2 SYGVKD.

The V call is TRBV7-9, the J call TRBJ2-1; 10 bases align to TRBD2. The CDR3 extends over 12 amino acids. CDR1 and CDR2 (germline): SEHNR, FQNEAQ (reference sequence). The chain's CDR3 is CESSGSANEQFF. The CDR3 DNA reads TGTGAATCTAGCGGGAGTGCTAATGAGCAGTTCTTC.

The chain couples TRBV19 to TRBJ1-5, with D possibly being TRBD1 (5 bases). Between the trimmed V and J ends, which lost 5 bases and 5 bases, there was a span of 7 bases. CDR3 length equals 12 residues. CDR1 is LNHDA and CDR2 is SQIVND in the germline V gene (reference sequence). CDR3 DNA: TGTGCCAGTAGTGCGGGGGATCAGCCCCAGCATTTT. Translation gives CASSAGDQPQHF.

This CDR3 reads CASSLGTVAPWAFF. In DNA, the CDR3 is TGTGCCAGCTCGCTGGGCACAGTGGCACCGTGGGCTTTCTTT. The chain combines TRBV18 with TRBJ1-1; D unclear. This CDR3 has 14 amino acids. The V end lost 6 bases, the J end lost 11 bases, and 22 bases lay between the germline ends. CDR1 is KGHSH and CDR2 is LQKENI in the germline V gene.

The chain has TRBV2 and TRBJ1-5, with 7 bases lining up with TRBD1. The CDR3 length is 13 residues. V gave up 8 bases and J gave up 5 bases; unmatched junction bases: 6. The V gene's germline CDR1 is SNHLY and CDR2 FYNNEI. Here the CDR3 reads CASVIDRDQPQHF. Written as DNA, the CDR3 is TGTGCCAGCGTCATTGACAGGGATCAGCCCCAGCATTTT. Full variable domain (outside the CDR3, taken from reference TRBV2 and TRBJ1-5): EPEVTQTPSHQVTQMGQEVILRCVPISNHLYFYWYRQILGQKVEFLVSFYNNEISEKSEIFDDQFSVERPDGSNFTLKIRSTKLEDSAMYFCASVIDRDQPQHFGDGTRLSIL.

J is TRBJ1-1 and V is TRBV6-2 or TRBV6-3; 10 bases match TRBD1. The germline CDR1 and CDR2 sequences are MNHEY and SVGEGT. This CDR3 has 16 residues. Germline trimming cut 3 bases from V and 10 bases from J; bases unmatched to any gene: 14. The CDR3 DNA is TGTGCCAGCAGTTATGCCCCAGGGACAGGGGAGAGGGGAGCTTTCTTT. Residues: CASSYAPGTGERGAFF.

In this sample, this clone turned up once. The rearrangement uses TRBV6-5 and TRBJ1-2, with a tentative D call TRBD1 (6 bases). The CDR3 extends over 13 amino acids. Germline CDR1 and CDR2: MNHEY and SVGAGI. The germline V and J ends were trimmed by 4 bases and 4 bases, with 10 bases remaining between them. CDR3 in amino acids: CASSSRQVYGYTF. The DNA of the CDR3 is TGTGCCAGCAGTTCAAGACAGGTCTATGGCTACACCTTC.

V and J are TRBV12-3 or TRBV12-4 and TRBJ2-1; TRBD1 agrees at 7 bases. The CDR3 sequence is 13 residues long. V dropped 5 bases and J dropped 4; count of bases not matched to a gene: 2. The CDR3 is CASSGDRYNEQFF. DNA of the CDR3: TGTGCCAGCAGTGGGGACAGATACAATGAGCAGTTCTTC.

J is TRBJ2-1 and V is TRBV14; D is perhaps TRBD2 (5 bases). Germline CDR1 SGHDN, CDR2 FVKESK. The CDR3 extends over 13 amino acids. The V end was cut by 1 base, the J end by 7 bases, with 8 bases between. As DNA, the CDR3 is TGTGCCAGCAGCCAAGTTGGACTGAATGAGCAGTTCTTC. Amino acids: CASSQVGLNEQFF. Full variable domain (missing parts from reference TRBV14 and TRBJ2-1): EAGVTQFPSHSVIEKGQTVTLRCDPISGHDNLYWYRRVMGKEIKFLLHFVKESKQDESGMPNNRFLAERTGGTYSTLKVQPAELEDSGVYFCASSQVGLNEQFFGPGTRLTVL.

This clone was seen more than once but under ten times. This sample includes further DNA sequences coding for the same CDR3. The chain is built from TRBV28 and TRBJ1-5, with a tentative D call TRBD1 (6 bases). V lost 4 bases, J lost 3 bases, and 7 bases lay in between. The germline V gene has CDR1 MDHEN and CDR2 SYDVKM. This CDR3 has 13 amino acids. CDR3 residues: CASSWTDNQPQHF. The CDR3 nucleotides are TGTGCCAGCAGTTGGACAGACAATCAGCCCCAGCATTTT.

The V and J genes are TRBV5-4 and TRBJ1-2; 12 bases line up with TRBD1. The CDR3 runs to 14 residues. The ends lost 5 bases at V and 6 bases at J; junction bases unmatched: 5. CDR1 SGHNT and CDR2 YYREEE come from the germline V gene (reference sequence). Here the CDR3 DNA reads TGTGCCAGCAGAAGGGGACAGGGGGCAGATGGCTACACCTTC. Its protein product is CASRRGQGADGYTF.

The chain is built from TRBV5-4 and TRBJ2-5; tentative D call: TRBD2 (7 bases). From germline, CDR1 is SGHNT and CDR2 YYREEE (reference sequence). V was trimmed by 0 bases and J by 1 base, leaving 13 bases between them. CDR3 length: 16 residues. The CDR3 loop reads CASSLEGGARQETQYF. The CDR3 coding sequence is TGTGCCAGCAGCTTGGAGGGGGGGGCCCGCCAAGAGACCCAGTACTTC.

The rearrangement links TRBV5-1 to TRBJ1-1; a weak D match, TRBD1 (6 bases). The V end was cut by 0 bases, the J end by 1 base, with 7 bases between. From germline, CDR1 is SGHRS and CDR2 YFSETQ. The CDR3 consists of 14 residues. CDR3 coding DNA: TGCGCCAGCAGCTTGGGGACAGCGAACACTGAAGCTTTCTTT. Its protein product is CASSLGTANTEAFF.

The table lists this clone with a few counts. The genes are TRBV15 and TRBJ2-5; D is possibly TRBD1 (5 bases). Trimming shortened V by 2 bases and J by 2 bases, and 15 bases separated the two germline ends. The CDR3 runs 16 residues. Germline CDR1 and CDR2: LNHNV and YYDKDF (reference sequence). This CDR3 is CATSRTTGILQETQYF. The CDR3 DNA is TGTGCCACCAGCAGAACCACAGGAATCCTACAAGAGACCCAGTACTTC.

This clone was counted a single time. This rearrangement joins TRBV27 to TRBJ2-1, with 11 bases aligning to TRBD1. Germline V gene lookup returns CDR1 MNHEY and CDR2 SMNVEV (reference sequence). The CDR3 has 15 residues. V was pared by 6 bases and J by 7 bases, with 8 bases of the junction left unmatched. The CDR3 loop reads CASRSPGQGANEQFF. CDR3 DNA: TGTGCCAGCAGATCCCCCGGACAGGGGGCGAATGAGCAGTTCTTC.

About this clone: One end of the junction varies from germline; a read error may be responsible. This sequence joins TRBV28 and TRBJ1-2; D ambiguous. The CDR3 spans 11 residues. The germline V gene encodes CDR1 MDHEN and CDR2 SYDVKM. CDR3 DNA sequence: TGTGCCAGCCGTTTCTCCTATTCGTACACCTTC. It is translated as CASRFSYSYTF.

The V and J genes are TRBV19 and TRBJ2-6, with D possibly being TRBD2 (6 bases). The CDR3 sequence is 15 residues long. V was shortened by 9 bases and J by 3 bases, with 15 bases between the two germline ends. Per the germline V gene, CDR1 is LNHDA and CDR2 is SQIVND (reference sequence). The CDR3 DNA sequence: TGTGCCAGCGAAACAGGAGGGCATGGGGCCAACGTCCTGACTTTC. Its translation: CASETGGHGANVLTF.